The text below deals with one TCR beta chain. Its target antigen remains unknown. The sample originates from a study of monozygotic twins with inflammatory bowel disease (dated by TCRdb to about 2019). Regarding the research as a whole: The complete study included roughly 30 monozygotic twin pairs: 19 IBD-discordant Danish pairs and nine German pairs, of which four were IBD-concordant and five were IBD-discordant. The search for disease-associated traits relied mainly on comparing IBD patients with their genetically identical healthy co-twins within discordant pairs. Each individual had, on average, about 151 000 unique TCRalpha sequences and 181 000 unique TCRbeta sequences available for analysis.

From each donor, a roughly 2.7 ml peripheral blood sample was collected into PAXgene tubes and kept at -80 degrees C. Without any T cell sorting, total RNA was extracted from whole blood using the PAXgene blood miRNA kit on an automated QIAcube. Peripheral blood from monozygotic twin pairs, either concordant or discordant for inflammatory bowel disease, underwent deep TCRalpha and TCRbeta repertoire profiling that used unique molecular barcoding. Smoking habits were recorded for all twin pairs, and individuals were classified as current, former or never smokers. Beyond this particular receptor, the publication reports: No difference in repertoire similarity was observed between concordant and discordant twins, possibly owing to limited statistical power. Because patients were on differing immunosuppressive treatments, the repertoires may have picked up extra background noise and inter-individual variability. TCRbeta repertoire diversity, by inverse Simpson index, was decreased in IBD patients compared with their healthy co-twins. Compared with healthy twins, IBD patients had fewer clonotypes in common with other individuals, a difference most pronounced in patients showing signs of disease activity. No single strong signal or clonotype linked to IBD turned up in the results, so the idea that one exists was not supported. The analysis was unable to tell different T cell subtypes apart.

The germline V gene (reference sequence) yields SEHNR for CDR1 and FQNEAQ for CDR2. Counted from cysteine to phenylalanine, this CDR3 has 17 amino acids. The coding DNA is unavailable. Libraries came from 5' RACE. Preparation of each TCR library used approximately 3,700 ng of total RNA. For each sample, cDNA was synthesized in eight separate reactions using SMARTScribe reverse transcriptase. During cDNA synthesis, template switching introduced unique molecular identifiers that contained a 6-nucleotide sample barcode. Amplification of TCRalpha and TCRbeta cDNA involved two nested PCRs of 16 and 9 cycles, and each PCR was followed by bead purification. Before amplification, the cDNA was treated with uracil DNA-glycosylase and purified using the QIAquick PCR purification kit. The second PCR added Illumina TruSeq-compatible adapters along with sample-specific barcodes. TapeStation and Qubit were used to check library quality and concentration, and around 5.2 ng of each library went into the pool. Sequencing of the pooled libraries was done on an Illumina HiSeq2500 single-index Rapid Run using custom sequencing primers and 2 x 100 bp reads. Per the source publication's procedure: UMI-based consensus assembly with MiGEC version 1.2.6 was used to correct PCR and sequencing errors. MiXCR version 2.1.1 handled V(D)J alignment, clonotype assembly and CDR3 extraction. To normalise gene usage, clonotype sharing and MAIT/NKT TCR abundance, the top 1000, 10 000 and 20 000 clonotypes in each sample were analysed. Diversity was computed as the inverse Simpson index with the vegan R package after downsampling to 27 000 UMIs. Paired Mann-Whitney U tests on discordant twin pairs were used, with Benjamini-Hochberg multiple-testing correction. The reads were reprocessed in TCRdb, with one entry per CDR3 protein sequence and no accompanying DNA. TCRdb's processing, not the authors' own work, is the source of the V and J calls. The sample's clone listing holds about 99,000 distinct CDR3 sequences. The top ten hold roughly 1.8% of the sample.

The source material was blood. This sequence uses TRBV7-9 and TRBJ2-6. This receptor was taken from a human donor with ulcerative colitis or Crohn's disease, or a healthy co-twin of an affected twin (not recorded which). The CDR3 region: CASSLKYGKSGANVLTF.